Each of the 21 T cell receptor beta chains below was sequenced from the same sample in a study of cytomegalovirus exposure and HLA in healthy donors (dated by TCRdb to the late 2010s). The method was the immunoSEQ multiplex PCR assay. A mixture of 60 forward primers for TCR Vbeta segments and 13 reverse primers for TCR Jbeta segments was used in the multiplex PCR. This is the immuneACCESS table as TCRdb keeps it, with only in-frame sequences that have V and J called. A part of the clones is gone; compared with another copy, unresolved V genes explain less than half, and the rest is unexplained. The table held for this sample gives under 65,000 clones. The ten most abundant clones make up around 3.6% of the sample. Source material: PBMCs. The receptors stem from a woman between 18 and 29 years old in good health and CMV-seronegative.

The CDR3 reads CASAVQGRADTQYF. DNA for the CDR3: TGTGCCAGCGCCGTCCAGGGTAGGGCAGATACGCAGTATTTT. The chain carries TRBV6-5 and TRBJ2-3; TRBD1 might be the D (5 bases). Trimming took 8 bases from V and 4 from J, leaving 16 bases between them. The germline CDR1 and CDR2 sequences are MNHEY and SVGAGI. The CDR3 spans 14 residues.

This chain connects TRBV25-1 to TRBJ2-2, with 7 bases aligning to TRBD1. J was trimmed by 4 bases and V by 3 bases; bases with no gene match: 5. CDR3 length equals 15 residues. Germline V CDR1 and CDR2: MGHDK, SYGVNS. For the CDR3, the DNA is TGTGCCAGCAGTGATCGACAGGGTACCACCGGGGAGCTGTTTTTT. Residues: CASSDRQGTTGELFF.

The chain employs TRBV28 and TRBJ2-7, with 10 bases lining up with TRBD1. This CDR3 comprises 15 residues. After removal of 5 bases from V and 7 bases from J, the junction contained 11 bases not matched to a gene. CDR1 is MDHEN and CDR2 is SYDVKM in the germline V gene. The CDR3 DNA is TGTGCCAGCAGTACAACCGGGACAGGGGTCAGGGAGCAGTACTTC. This codes for CASSTTGTGVREQYF.

The chain uses TRBV5-1 and TRBJ1-2; 8 nucleotides align to TRBD1. The trim removed 4 bases at V and 6 bases at J, leaving 2 bases unmatched. The CDR3 is 12 residues long. Germline-derived CDR1 and CDR2 are SGHRS and YFSETQ. This CDR3 reads CASSTTGDGYTF. CDR3 nucleotide sequence: TGCGCCAGCAGCACGACAGGGGATGGCTACACCTTC.

The chain joins TRBV19 to TRBJ1-1; no clear D. V dropped 0 bases and J dropped 1 base, with 6 bases sitting between them. Germline CDR1 reads LNHDA; CDR2 reads SQIVND (reference sequence). The CDR3 is 14 residues long. CDR3 region: CASSIDRGNTEAFF. For the CDR3, the DNA is TGTGCCAGTAGTATAGATCGGGGGAACACTGAAGCTTTCTTT.

The rearrangement links TRBV5-8 to TRBJ2-7; D is uncertain. Trimming left V 0 bases short and J 1 base short, with 8 bases between. The germline V gene has CDR1 SGHTS and CDR2 YDEGEE. The CDR3 is 14 amino acids. The CDR3 region is CASSLETGSYEQYF. In DNA form, the CDR3 reads TGTGCCAGCAGCTTGGAGACGGGTTCCTACGAGCAGTACTTC.

The V call is TRBV27, the J call TRBJ1-4; 7 bases are shared with TRBD1. The germline gives CDR1 MNHEY, CDR2 SMNVEV (reference sequence). V gave up 0 bases and J gave up 7 bases; unmatched junction bases: 2. The CDR3 contains 14 residues. The CDR3 bases are TGTGCCAGCAGTTTATCGGGGACAGCTGAAAAACTGTTTTTT. Its translation: CASSLSGTAEKLFF.

The chain is built from TRBV29-1 and TRBJ1-1; TRBD1 matches 7 bases. Germline V lookup: CDR1 SQVTM, CDR2 ANQGSEA. The CDR3 consists of 13 residues. J lost 3 bases, V lost 4 bases, and 5 bases had no gene match. CDR3 loop: CSVGKGADTEAFF. In nucleotides, the CDR3 is TGCAGCGTTGGGAAGGGGGCCGACACTGAAGCTTTCTTT.

The chain uses TRBV4-1 and TRBJ1-2, with TRBD1 matching 7 bases. CDR1 and CDR2 (germline): MGHRA, YSYEKL. With 4 bases clipped from V and 8 bases from J, the junction kept 7 bases outside the gene matches. The CDR3 sequence is 13 residues long. The CDR3 here is CASSLDRVWGYTF. Written as DNA, the CDR3 is TGCGCCAGCAGCCTCGACAGGGTATGGGGCTACACCTTC.

The CDR3 sequence: CASSPGQGSGYTF. The CDR3 DNA sequence: TGTGCCAGCTCACCAGGGCAGGGGAGTGGCTACACCTTC. The chain couples TRBV18 to TRBJ1-2; a possible D gene is TRBD1 (6 bases). Trimming stripped 2 bases from V and 7 bases from J, with 11 bases between. Germline V lookup: CDR1 KGHSH, CDR2 LQKENI. The CDR3 spans 13 residues. The full variable domain, in which reference TRBV18 and TRBJ1-2 provide the parts outside the CDR3, is NAGVMQNPRHLVRRRGQEARLRCSPMKGHSHVYWYRQLPEEGLKFMVYLQKENIIDESGMPKERFSAEFPKEGPSILRIQQVVRGDSAAYFCASSPGQGSGYTFGSGTRLTVV.

The chain links TRBV2 to TRBJ1-5; 7 nucleotides line up with TRBD1. Trimming cost V 7 bases and J 2 bases; bases outside gene matches: 5. The germline gives CDR1 SNHLY, CDR2 FYNNEI. The CDR3 is 14 amino acids. CDR3 DNA: TGTGCCAGCACCGGGGACAGCGGCAATCAGCCCCAGCATTTT. Translating it yields CASTGDSGNQPQHF.

The rearrangement joins TRBV4-2 to TRBJ1-2; tentatively, D is TRBD1 (6 bases). The CDR3 contains 14 residues. Trimming cost V 7 bases and J 8 bases, with 20 bases left between them. Germline values: CDR1 LGHNA, CDR2 YNFKEQ. CDR3 sequence: CASTPNQGLGGYTF. The CDR3 DNA is TGTGCCAGCACCCCAAACCAGGGGTTAGGAGGCTACACCTTC.

The rearrangement joins TRBV30 to TRBJ2-3, with D maybe TRBD2 (6 bases). The V end was cut by 5 bases, the J end by 2 bases, with 23 bases between. The CDR3 runs to 17 residues. Germline CDR1 and CDR2: GTSNPN and SVGIG (reference sequence). The CDR3 DNA follows: TGTGCCTGGGGTCCCGGGACTCAGTCGACTCTCACAGATACGCAGTATTTT. Protein: CAWGPGTQSTLTDTQYF.

The CDR3 loop reads CASSANPLAGANTGELFF. The CDR3 DNA follows: TGTGCCAGCTCAGCCAACCCCCTGGCAGGGGCGAACACCGGGGAGCTGTTTTTT. This sequence joins TRBV18 and TRBJ2-2, with D possibly matching TRBD1 (6 bases). CDR1 and CDR2 (germline): KGHSH, LQKENI. This CDR3 spans 18 amino acids. The V end lost 5 bases, the J end lost 0 bases, and 19 bases lay between the germline ends.

The chain is built from TRBV27 and TRBJ2-7, with TRBD1 matching 7 bases. CDR1 and CDR2 (germline): MNHEY, SMNVEV (reference sequence). The CDR3 contains 16 residues. The V and J ends lost 0 bases and 5 bases, in that order; junction bases with no gene match: 10. For the CDR3, the DNA is TGTGCCAGCAGTTTATCGATTCGACAGGGTCAGGACGAGCAGTACTTC. It yields the protein CASSLSIRQGQDEQYF.

The rearrangement uses TRBV5-1 and TRBJ2-1; 9 nucleotides match TRBD2. The germline CDR1 and CDR2 sequences are SGHRS and YFSETQ. The CDR3 is 18 amino acids. The V segment lost 2 bases and the J segment 5 bases; nucleotides outside the gene matches: 14. CDR3 coding DNA: TGCGCCAGCAGCTTCGAAATCAGCGGGAGGACGGTAAACAATGAGCAGTTCTTC. It translates to CASSFEISGRTVNNEQFF.

The chain links TRBV7-8 to TRBJ2-3; 7 nucleotides align to TRBD2. V dropped 2 bases and J dropped 4; count of bases not matched to a gene: 3. The CDR3 has 14 residues. Germline V gene data show CDR1 as SGHVS and CDR2 as FQNEAQ. The chain's CDR3 is CASSLSGGADTQYF. The CDR3 DNA reads as TGTGCCAGCAGCTTAAGTGGGGGGGCAGATACGCAGTATTTT.

The chain employs TRBV30 and TRBJ2-1; 11 bases align to TRBD2. The CDR3 has 16 residues. V gave up 2 bases and J gave up 7 bases; unmatched junction bases: 10. Germline CDR1 GTSNPN, CDR2 SVGIG (reference sequence). The CDR3, as DNA: TGTGCCTGGAGTTACTTAGCGGGAGGGCCCCATAATGAGCAGTTCTTC. Translating it yields CAWSYLAGGPHNEQFF. Combining the CDR3 with reference TRBV30 and TRBJ2-1 gives the whole variable domain SQTIHQWPATLVQPVGSPLSLECTVEGTSNPNLYWYRQAAGRGLQLLFYSVGIGQISSEVPQNLSASRPQDRQFILSSKKLLLSDSGFYLCAWSYLAGGPHNEQFFGPGTRLTVL.

This rearrangement joins TRBV6-5 to TRBJ1-2; 10 bases line up with TRBD1. CDR1 is MNHEY, CDR2 SVGAGI, per germline. The CDR3 runs to 16 residues. The V and J ends lost 2 bases and 3 bases, in that order; junction bases with no gene match: 6. CDR3 sequence reads: CASSYARTGGDYGYTF. CDR3 DNA: TGTGCCAGCAGTTACGCCCGGACAGGGGGAGACTATGGCTACACCTTC.

This chain uses TRBV7-3 with TRBJ1-1, with D possibly matching TRBD1 (5 bases). Germline V lookup: CDR1 SGHTA, CDR2 FQGTGA. Trimming took off 3 bases at V and 1 base at J, with 9 bases between the two ends. The CDR3 consists of 14 residues. The CDR3 is CASSLTAGNTEAFF. The CDR3 DNA is TGTGCCAGCAGCTTGACAGCCGGGAACACTGAAGCTTTCTTT.

The rearrangement joins TRBV6-1 to TRBJ1-1; D uncertain. CDR1 is MNHNS and CDR2 is SASEGT in the germline V gene. CDR3 length equals 12 residues. The V end lost 1 base, the J end lost 11 bases, and 11 bases lay between the germline ends. The CDR3 spells CASSEDGVDAFF. In DNA, the CDR3 is TGTGCCAGCAGTGAAGACGGGGTGGATGCTTTCTTT.